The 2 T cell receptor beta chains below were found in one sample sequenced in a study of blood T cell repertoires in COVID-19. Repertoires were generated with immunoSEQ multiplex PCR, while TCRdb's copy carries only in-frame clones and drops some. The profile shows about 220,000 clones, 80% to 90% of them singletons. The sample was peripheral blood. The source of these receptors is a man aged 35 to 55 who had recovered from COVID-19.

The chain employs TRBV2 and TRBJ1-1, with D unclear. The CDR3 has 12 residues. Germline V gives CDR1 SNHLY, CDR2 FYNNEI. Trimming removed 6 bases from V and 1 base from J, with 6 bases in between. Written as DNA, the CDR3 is TGTGCCAGCAGCTACGAGAACACTGAAGCTTTCTTT. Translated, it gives CASSYENTEAFF.

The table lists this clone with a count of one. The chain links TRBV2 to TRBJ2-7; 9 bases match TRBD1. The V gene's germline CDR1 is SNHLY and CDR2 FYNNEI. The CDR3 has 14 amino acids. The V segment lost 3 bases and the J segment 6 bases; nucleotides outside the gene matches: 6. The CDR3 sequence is CASSDPPQGAEQYF. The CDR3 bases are TGTGCCAGCAGTGACCCTCCACAGGGGGCCGAGCAGTACTTC.